This T cell receptor beta chain was recorded in a study of blood T cells in healthy people across ages. A second PCR of about 7 to 12 cycles used a sample-barcoded 5' primer and a J-beta primer mix. TCRdb re-derived calls from the 5' RACE reads in MiXCR, one entry per CDR3 protein. The sample gives around 990,000 distinct CDR3 sequences, about 25% of which show up once; approximately 0.71% is in the top ten. The CDR3 has 15 amino acids. Germline values: CDR1 PRHDT, CDR2 FYEKMQ (reference sequence). J lost 5 bases, V lost 6 bases, and 8 bases had no gene match. This sample was also put to use in a study of T cells of mothers and their children.

The clonotype originates from a girl aged 2-10 years in good health. The sample was blood. This chain links TRBV13 with TRBJ2-5; TRBD2 agrees at 11 bases. CDR3 sequence: CASSSTSGGGETQYF. As DNA, the CDR3 is TGTGCCAGCAGTTCTACTAGCGGGGGAGGGGAGACCCAGTACTTC.